This TCR beta chain emerged from a study of technical replicates of blood from four donors (dated by TCRdb to 2016 to 2017). The CDR3 sequence holds 8 residues, the cysteine and phenylalanine included. Only the CDR3 region is kept as DNA, spanning 24 bases read in frame from base 1. CDR1 LNHDA and CDR2 SQIVND are derived from the germline V gene (reference sequence). Of note for this clone: The clone's antigen remains unknown. No quality values exist for individual bases; no much larger clone is one base distant.

Libraries were built with the immunoSEQ multiplex PCR assay. TCRdb limited this immuneACCESS table to in-frame rearrangements with V and J called. A share of clones is missing; checked studies link under half to unresolved V genes, and the rest is unexplained. The sample table contains about 64,000 clones; only one count was recorded for 86% of them. The ten biggest clones cover over 4.5% of the sample. What was sequenced was PBMCs. This chain is built from TRBV19 and TRBJ1-2; the D gene identity is not certain. This TCR was sampled from a human donor in good health. Some clones in this sample may be carry-over from other donors' samples. The CDR3 in this case is CKRYGYTF. The DNA sequence follows: TGTAAGAGGTATGGCTACACCTTC.